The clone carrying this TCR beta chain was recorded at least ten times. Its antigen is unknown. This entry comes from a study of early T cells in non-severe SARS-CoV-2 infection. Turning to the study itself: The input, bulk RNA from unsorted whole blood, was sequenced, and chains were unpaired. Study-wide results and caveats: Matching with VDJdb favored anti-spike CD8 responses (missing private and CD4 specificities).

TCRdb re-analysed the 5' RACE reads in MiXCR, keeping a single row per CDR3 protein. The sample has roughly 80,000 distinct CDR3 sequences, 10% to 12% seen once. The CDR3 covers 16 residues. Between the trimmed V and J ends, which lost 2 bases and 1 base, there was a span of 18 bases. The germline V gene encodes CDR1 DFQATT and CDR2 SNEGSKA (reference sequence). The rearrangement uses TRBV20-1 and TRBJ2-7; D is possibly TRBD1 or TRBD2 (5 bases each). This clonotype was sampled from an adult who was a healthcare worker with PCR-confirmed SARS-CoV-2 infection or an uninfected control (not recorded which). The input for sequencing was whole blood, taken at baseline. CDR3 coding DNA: TGCAGTGCTAGAAAGACCGAGGGCTGGGGGTCCTACGAGCAGTACTTC. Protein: CSARKTEGWGSYEQYF.